Sequencing of this T cell receptor (beta chain) was carried out in a study of T cells after yellow fever vaccination. TCRdb fed the 5' RACE reads into MiXCR, producing one record per CDR3 protein. Found here are about 350,000 distinct CDR3 sequences, around 13% of them singletons; the top ten hold 2.5% to 4%. CDR1 is MDHEN, CDR2 SYDVKM, per germline. This CDR3 is built from 14 residues. The germline V and J ends were trimmed by 3 bases and 4 bases, with 10 bases remaining between them. The specimen comprised CD4+ T cells sorted from PBMCs, sampled 15 days after the yellow fever booster vaccination. The V gene is TRBV28, the J gene TRBJ1-3, with a possible D match to TRBD1 (6 bases). The sequence derives from a man between 18 and 35 years old who received the YFV17D yellow fever vaccine. This CDR3 is CASSLAQGGNTIYF. For the CDR3, the DNA is TGTGCCAGCAGTTTGGCACAGGGAGGAAACACCATATATTTT.